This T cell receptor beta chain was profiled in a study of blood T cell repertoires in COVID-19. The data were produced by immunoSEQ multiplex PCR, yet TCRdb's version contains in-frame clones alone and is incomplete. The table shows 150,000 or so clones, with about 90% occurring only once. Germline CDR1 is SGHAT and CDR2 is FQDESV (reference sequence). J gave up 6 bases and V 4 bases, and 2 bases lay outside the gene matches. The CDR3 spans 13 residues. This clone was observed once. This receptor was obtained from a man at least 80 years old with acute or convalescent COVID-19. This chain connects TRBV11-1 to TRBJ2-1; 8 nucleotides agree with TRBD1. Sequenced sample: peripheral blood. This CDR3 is CASSSGQGNEQFF. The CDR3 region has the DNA TGTGCCAGCAGCTCAGGACAGGGCAATGAGCAGTTCTTC.